This T cell receptor (beta chain) was documented in a study of tumor and adjacent non-tumor tissue in lung cancer. About the research overall: Each sample yielded around 4 million productive TCRbeta reads on average.

With respect to this clonotype: An end of the junction differs from the germline gene, which may be a read error.

CDR1 and CDR2 from the germline V gene are SGHAT and FQNNGV. The length of the CDR3 is 17 residues. A modified ARM-PCR protocol with three rounds of nested PCR amplified TCRbeta. TCRdb fed the multiplex PCR reads into MiXCR, producing one record per CDR3 protein. The data contain roughly 43,000 distinct CDR3 sequences, roughly 60% of them seen just once; the ten biggest clones take up about 50%. No cell sorting was done before RNA was extracted from the tissue. The normal lung tissue was taken more than 3 cm from the tumor edge. Between August and November 2014, newly diagnosed, chemotherapy-naive lung cancer patients underwent thoracic surgery in China.

The specimen was distant non-tumor lung tissue. This chain uses TRBV11-2 with TRBJ2-2, with 9 nucleotides matching TRBD2. The source of this sequence is a man between 45 and 60 years old with non-small cell lung cancer. The CDR3 DNA reads as TGTGCCAGCATCTCGAGCGGGGGGACCTTCTTAGCCGGGGGGCTGTTTTTT. Protein: CASISSGGTFLAGGLFF.